This is a list of T cell receptor beta chains from one sample in a study of response to subunit inactivated influenza vaccine. TCRdb fed the RT-PCR reads into MiXCR, producing one record per CDR3 protein. This repertoire shows fewer than 200,000 distinct CDR3 sequences, around a tenth found once; its top ten account for 11%. Sequencing was performed on non-naive T cells sorted from PBMCs, taken on the day of vaccination. The source of these receptors is a man aged 50-59 years who received an inactivated influenza vaccine. CDR3s leave out the opening cysteine and the closing phenylalanine or tryptophan.

CDR3: ASGPLGTTSYEQY
J: TRBJ2-7
V: TRBV6-2/TRBV6-3

CDR3: ASSPAGTDSGYT
J: TRBJ1-2
V: TRBV18

CDR3: ASSQEVRQGLRNSPLH
J: TRBJ1-6
V: TRBV4-1

CDR3: ASGLGDYLKSSYNEQF
J: TRBJ2-1
V: TRBV7-8

CDR3: ASSDTGGITDTQY
J: TRBJ2-3
V: TRBV6-1

CDR3: ASSLEGQGLNEQF
J: TRBJ2-1
V: TRBV5-1

CDR3: ASRKTGLSGNTIY
J: TRBJ1-3
V: TRBV6-1

CDR3: ASSLRAGGGLSYNEQF
J: TRBJ2-1
V: TRBV7-3

CDR3: ASSPNREGTEAF
J: TRBJ1-1
V: TRBV18

CDR3: ASSGGPNTGELF
J: TRBJ2-2
V: TRBV7-7

CDR3: ASSPFPGEQF
J: TRBJ2-1
V: TRBV6-5